What follows describes a single T cell receptor (beta chain). Generated by immunoSEQ multiplex PCR, the TCRdb table keeps only in-frame clones and is missing some. The sample shows 90,000 to 140,000 clones, 82% of them seen only once. This record belongs to a study of T cell responses to AZD1222 COVID-19 vaccine. Germline values: CDR1 SGHKS, CDR2 YYEKEE (reference sequence). Trimming removed 0 bases from V and 1 base from J, with 7 bases in between. The CDR3 loop spans 14 amino acids. The sequence was collected from an adult in good health. The material sequenced was peripheral blood, taken on day 0 of AZD1222 vaccination. The chain recombines TRBV5-5 with TRBJ1-1, with a tentative D call TRBD1 (5 bases). The CDR3 nucleotides are TGTGCCAGCAGCTTGGGGGGGAGGAACACTGAAGCTTTCTTT. This translates into CASSLGGRNTEAFF.